The next 17 T cell receptor beta chains were all read from a single sample in a study of T cells in Graves' hyperthyroidism and ophthalmopathy. The CDR3 regions of TCR beta were amplified from RNA transcripts. Carried out on the TCR CDR3, a first-round RT-PCR used the HTBI primer set. TCRdb analysed the multiplex PCR reads with MiXCR anew, one entry per CDR3 protein. This table has hundreds of thousands of distinct CDR3 sequences, 12% to 15% appearing once. Sequenced: blood. The source is a woman aged 18-35 years with Graves' hyperthyroidism.

This clonotype was picked up many times. This chain links TRBV2 with TRBJ2-7; D unresolved. The germline V gene encodes CDR1 SNHLY and CDR2 FYNNEI. Between the trimmed V and J ends, which lost 7 bases and 0 bases, there was a span of 16 bases. CDR3 size: 15 residues. This CDR3 reads CASTQEDENSYEQYF. In nucleotides, the CDR3 is TGTGCCAGCACCCAAGAGGACGAAAACTCCTACGAGCAGTACTTC.

This clonotype was recorded a few times. V and J are TRBV2 and TRBJ2-6; 7 bases are shared with TRBD2. Per the germline V gene, CDR1 is SNHLY and CDR2 is FYNNEI. The trim removed 11 bases at V and 4 bases at J, leaving 8 bases unmatched. The CDR3 covers 14 residues. The CDR3 nucleotides read TGTGCCGGAGGGAGGGGCGCGGGGGCCAACGTCCTGACTTTC. Amino acids: CAGGRGAGANVLTF.

The chain couples TRBV18 to TRBJ2-7; 7 bases line up with TRBD1. The germline CDR1 and CDR2 sequences are KGHSH and LQKENI. Trimming removed 3 bases from V and 2 bases from J; junction bases left unmatched: 7. This CDR3 is built from 15 residues. The CDR3 protein is CASSPAGGYPYEQYF. The DNA for the CDR3 is TGTGCCAGCTCACCCGCAGGGGGATACCCCTACGAGCAGTACTTC.

The rearrangement joins TRBV5-1 to TRBJ2-7, with a weak D call TRBD1 (6 bases). CDR1 and CDR2 (germline): SGHRS, YFSETQ. V was shortened by 1 base and J by 3 bases, with 23 bases between the two germline ends. The CDR3 spans 18 residues. As DNA, the CDR3 is TGCGCCAGCAGCTTGACCTCGGGCCCCGGTTTGACAGGCTACGAGCAGTACTTC. Translation: CASSLTSGPGLTGYEQYF.

The V gene is TRBV28, the J gene TRBJ2-3; 9 bases map to TRBD1. This CDR3 spans 16 amino acids. V shed 6 bases and J 1 base; nucleotides not matched to a gene: 8. Germline V gene sequence: CDR1 MDHEN, CDR2 SYDVKM. CDR3 DNA sequence: TGTGCCAGCAGAAAGGGACAGGGCTGGGGCACAGATACGCAGTATTTT. Protein sequence: CASRKGQGWGTDTQYF.

The rearrangement uses TRBV5-1 and TRBJ2-3; TRBD2 agrees at 7 bases. Germline V gives CDR1 SGHRS, CDR2 YFSETQ. The CDR3 loop spans 16 amino acids. Trimming cost V 2 bases and J 0 bases; bases outside gene matches: 6. This chain's CDR3 is CASSFESSGSTDTQYF. DNA of the CDR3: TGCGCCAGCAGCTTCGAGAGTAGCGGGAGCACAGATACGCAGTATTTT.

This clonotype has only one observation. The chain joins TRBV7-3 to TRBJ2-1; no clear D. The CDR3 consists of 12 residues. Per germline, CDR1 SGHTA and CDR2 FQGTGA. V was pared by 1 base and J by 8 bases, with 6 bases between. The DNA of the CDR3 is TGTGCCAGCAGCTTAAATACCGATGAGCAGTTCTTC. Translation gives CASSLNTDEQFF. Full variable domain (outside the CDR3, taken from reference TRBV7-3 and TRBJ2-1): GAGVSQTPSNKVTEKGKYVELRCDPISGHTALYWYRQSLGQGPEFLIYFQGTGAADDSGLPNDRFFAVRPEGSVSTLKIQRTERGDSAVYLCASSLNTDEQFFGPGTRLTVL.

This clonotype was detected ten times or more. The junction shows a germline mismatch at one end, possibly a read error. J is TRBJ2-5 and V is TRBV5-1; D perhaps matches TRBD2 (5 bases). Germline V gene data show CDR1 as SGHRS and CDR2 as YFSETQ. This CDR3 region has 14 residues. The CDR3 DNA reads as TGTGCCAGCAGCTCCTCGGGAAGCCAAGAGACCCAGTACTTC. Translating gives CASSSSGSQETQYF.

This clonotype was seen at least ten times. The genes are TRBV20-1 and TRBJ1-5, with a weak D call TRBD1 (5 bases). This CDR3 is 15 amino acids long. Germline V gene lookup returns CDR1 DFQATT and CDR2 SNEGSKA (reference sequence). Deletions cut 1 base from V and 3 bases from J, with 13 bases between. The CDR3 is CSARAGAVSNQPQHF. The DNA of the CDR3 is TGCAGTGCTAGAGCCGGGGCCGTATCCAATCAGCCCCAGCATTTT.

This clonotype has at least ten counts. The chain carries TRBV7-8 and TRBJ1-2; 7 bases match TRBD1. The junction had 7 bases not matched to a gene; V was cut back by 0 bases and J by 3 bases. The CDR3 runs to 16 residues. Germline V gives CDR1 SGHVS, CDR2 FQNEAQ. The CDR3 here is CASSLARSGTDYGYTF. The CDR3, as DNA: TGTGCCAGCAGCTTAGCTCGAAGCGGGACAGACTATGGCTACACCTTC. The complete variable domain, with remaining parts taken from reference TRBV7-8 and TRBJ1-2, reads GAGVSQSPRYKVAKRGQDVALRCDPISGHVSLFWYQQALGQGPEFLTYFQNEAQLDKSGLPSDRFFAERPEGSVSTLKIQRTQQEDSAVYLCASSLARSGTDYGYTFGSGTRLTVV.

This clonotype was counted only a few times. The chain has TRBV4-3 and TRBJ1-6; D is ambiguous. Trimming shortened V by 0 bases and J by 8 bases, and 8 bases separated the two germline ends. Germline V gene data show CDR1 as LGHNA and CDR2 as YSLEER. This CDR3 comprises 14 residues. The CDR3 bases are TGCGCCAGCAGCCAAGAAGGGCCTTATTCACCCCTCCACTTT. This translates into CASSQEGPYSPLHF.

The chain recombines TRBV20-1 with TRBJ2-4, with D possibly matching TRBD2 (5 bases). From germline, CDR1 is DFQATT and CDR2 SNEGSKA (reference sequence). V was shortened by 4 bases and J by 5 bases, with 9 bases between the two germline ends. The CDR3 is 12 amino acids. The CDR3 coding sequence is TGCAGTGCTAATAGAGCGGAAAACATTCAGTACTTC. Protein product: CSANRAENIQYF.

This clonotype has more than one count but fewer than ten. The chain couples TRBV30 to TRBJ2-7; D remains ambiguous. The V gene's germline CDR1 is GTSNPN and CDR2 SVGIG (reference sequence). V was clipped by 3 bases and J by 2 bases, with 11 bases between them. This CDR3 region has 13 residues. In DNA, the CDR3 is TGTGCCTGGAGAGGTGGTACTCCCTACGAGCAGTACTTC. Protein sequence: CAWRGGTPYEQYF.

The chain employs TRBV9 and TRBJ2-4; 9 nucleotides align to TRBD1. CDR3 length: 15 residues. V dropped 4 bases and J dropped 7; count of bases not matched to a gene: 9. Germline CDR1 and CDR2: SGDLS and YYNGEE. DNA for the CDR3: TGTGCCAGCAGCCCTTCCGGGACAGGGACCAACATTCAGTACTTC. Its translation: CASSPSGTGTNIQYF.

This clonotype was counted many times. V gene TRBV2 combines with J gene TRBJ1-4; the match to TRBD1 covers 8 bases. Per germline, CDR1 SNHLY and CDR2 FYNNEI. J gave up 2 bases and V 7 bases, and 6 bases lay outside the gene matches. There are 15 residues in the CDR3. CDR3 in amino acids: CASTTRTGTNEKLFF. The CDR3 DNA is TGTGCCAGCACCACTCGGACAGGGACTAATGAAAAACTGTTTTTT. Full variable domain (missing parts from reference TRBV2 and TRBJ1-4): EPEVTQTPSHQVTQMGQEVILRCVPISNHLYFYWYRQILGQKVEFLVSFYNNEISEKSEIFDDQFSVERPDGSNFTLKIRSTKLEDSAMYFCASTTRTGTNEKLFFGSGTQLSVL.

The chain employs TRBV18 and TRBJ2-5; TRBD2 matches at 15 bases. The CDR3 spans 18 residues. Germline values: CDR1 KGHSH, CDR2 LQKENI. V shed 0 bases and J 4 bases; nucleotides not matched to a gene: 6. CDR3 sequence (DNA): TGTGCCAGCTCACCACCGGGACTAGCGGGAGGAGTTGGAGAGACCCAGTACTTC. Translating gives CASSPPGLAGGVGETQYF.

A single count supports this clonotype. This chain joins TRBV9 and TRBJ1-2; 10 bases line up with TRBD1. The V and J ends lost 1 base and 8 bases, in that order; junction bases with no gene match: 11. The CDR3 spans 16 residues. CDR1 and CDR2 from the germline V gene are SGDLS and YYNGEE. CDR3 protein: CASSVSSGTGAAGYTF. The CDR3 DNA reads as TGTGCCAGCAGCGTATCATCCGGGACAGGGGCGGCGGGCTACACCTTC.